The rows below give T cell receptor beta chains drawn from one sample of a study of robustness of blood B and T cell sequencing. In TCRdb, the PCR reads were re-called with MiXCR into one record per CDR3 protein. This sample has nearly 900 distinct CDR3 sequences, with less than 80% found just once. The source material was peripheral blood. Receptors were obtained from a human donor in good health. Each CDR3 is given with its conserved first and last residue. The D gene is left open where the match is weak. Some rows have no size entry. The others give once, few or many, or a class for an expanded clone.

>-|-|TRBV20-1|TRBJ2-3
CSARSPSWDTQYF
TGCAGTGCTAGATCCCCGTCCTGGGATACGCAGTATTTT
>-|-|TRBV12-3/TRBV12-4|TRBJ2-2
CASTFRENTGELFF
TGTGCCAGCACCTTTAGGGAGAACACCGGGGAGCTGTTTTTT
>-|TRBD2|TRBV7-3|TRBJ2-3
CASSALTSGGTDTQYF
TGTGCCAGCAGCGCGTTGACTAGCGGGGGCACAGATACGCAGTATTTT
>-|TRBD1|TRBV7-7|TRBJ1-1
CASSLTGGTEAFF
TGTGCCAGCAGCTTGACAGGGGGCACTGAAGCTTTCTTT
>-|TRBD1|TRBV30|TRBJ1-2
CAWSAHGTGYGYTF
TGTGCCTGGAGTGCCCATGGGACAGGCTATGGCTACACCTTC
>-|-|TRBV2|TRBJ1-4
CASKAQATNEKLFF
TGTGCCAGCAAAGCCCAGGCAACTAATGAAAAACTGTTTTTT
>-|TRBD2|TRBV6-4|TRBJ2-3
CASATREDTDTQYF
TGTGCCAGCGCGACCCGGGAGGACACAGATACGCAGTATTTT
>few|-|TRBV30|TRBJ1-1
CAWSHFTGPTEAFF
TGTGCCTGGAGTCATTTTACAGGTCCTACTGAAGCTTTCTTT
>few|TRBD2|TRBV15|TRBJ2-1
CATSRATSGDNEQFF
TGTGCCACCAGCAGAGCTACTAGCGGGGACAATGAGCAGTTCTTC
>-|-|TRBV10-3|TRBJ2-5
CATAGAETQYF
TGTGCCACTGCAGGGGCAGAGACCCAGTACTTC
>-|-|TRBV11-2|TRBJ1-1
CASGIVNTEAFF
TGTGCCAGCGGTATAGTGAACACTGAAGCTTTCTTT
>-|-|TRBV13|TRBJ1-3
CASSLSPGNTIYF
TGTGCCAGCAGCTTAAGCCCTGGAAACACCATATATTTT
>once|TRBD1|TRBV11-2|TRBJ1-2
CASTNRGSYGYTF
TGTGCCAGCACGAACAGGGGAAGCTATGGCTACACCTTC
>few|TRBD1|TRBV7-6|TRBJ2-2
CASSSDRAGELFF
TGTGCCAGCAGCTCCGACAGGGCCGGGGAGCTGTTTTTT
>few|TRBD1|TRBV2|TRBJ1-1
CASRGQLNTEAFF
TGTGCCAGCAGGGGACAGTTGAACACTGAAGCTTTCTTT
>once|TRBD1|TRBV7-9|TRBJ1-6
CASSPGQGAYNSPLHF
TGTGCCAGCAGCCCCGGACAGGGGGCCTATAATTCACCCCTCCACTTT
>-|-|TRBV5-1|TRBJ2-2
CASSLPTQGRNTGELFF
TGCGCCAGCAGCTTGCCCACTCAGGGACGAAACACCGGGGAGCTGTTTTTT
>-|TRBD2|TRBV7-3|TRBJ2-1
CASSLSGPNSGGAYNEQFF
TGTGCCAGCAGCTTAAGCGGGCCCAATAGCGGGGGGGCATACAATGAGCAGTTCTTC
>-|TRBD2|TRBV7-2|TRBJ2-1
CASSPTSGGFEQFF
TGTGCCAGCAGCCCTACTAGCGGGGGATTTGAGCAGTTCTTC
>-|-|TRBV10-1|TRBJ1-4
CASSGGGGEKLFF
TGCGCCAGCAGCGGGGGCGGAGGTGAAAAACTGTTTTTT
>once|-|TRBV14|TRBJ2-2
CASSVNTGELFF
TGTGCCAGCAGCGTGAACACCGGGGAGCTGTTTTTT
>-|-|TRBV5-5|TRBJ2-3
CASSTLCGGGETDTQYF
TGTGCCAGCAGCACGTTGTGTGGGGGGGGCGAGACAGATACGCAGTATTTT
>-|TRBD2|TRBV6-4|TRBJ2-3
CASSDVGLAGTDTQYF
TGTGCCAGCAGTGACGTTGGACTAGCGGGGACAGATACGCAGTATTTT
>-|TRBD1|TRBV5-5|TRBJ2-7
CASSLFRDSAYEQYF
TGTGCCAGCAGCTTGTTCCGGGACAGCGCCTACGAGCAGTACTTC
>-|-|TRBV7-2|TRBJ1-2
CASSLTVEGLTF
TGTGCCAGCAGCTTAACCGTAGAGGGACTAACCTTC
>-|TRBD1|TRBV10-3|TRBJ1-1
CATATGDTEAFF
TGTGCCACGGCTACAGGGGACACTGAAGCTTTCTTT
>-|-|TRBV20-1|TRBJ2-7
CSARGQGFIYEQYF
TGCAGTGCTAGGGGGCAGGGATTTATCTACGAGCAGTACTTC
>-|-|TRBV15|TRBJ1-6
CATSREQINSPLHF
TGTGCCACCAGCAGAGAACAGATCAATTCACCCCTCCACTTT
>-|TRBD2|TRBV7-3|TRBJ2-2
CASSLNGGGTGELFF
TGTGCCAGCAGCTTAAACGGGGGGGGCACCGGGGAGCTGTTTTTT
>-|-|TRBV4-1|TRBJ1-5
CASSQFWIQATNQPQHF
TGCGCCAGCAGCCAATTCTGGATACAGGCGACTAATCAGCCCCAGCATTTT
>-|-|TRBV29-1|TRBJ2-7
CSVEGTGYEQYF
TGCAGCGTTGAAGGGACGGGCTACGAGCAGTACTTC
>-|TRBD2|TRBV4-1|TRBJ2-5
CASSQEGLAAQETQYF
TGCGCCAGCAGCCAAGAGGGTCTAGCGGCTCAAGAGACCCAGTACTTC
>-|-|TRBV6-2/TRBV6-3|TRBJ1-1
CASSSLFGIKDTEAFF
TGTGCCAGCAGTTCATTATTCGGTATCAAGGACACTGAAGCTTTCTTT
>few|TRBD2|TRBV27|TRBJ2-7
CASSLKAGAYEQYF
TGTGCCAGCAGTTTAAAGGCGGGGGCCTACGAGCAGTACTTC
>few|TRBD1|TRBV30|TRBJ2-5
CAWTTGGGETQYF
TGTGCCTGGACAACAGGGGGCGGAGAGACCCAGTACTTC
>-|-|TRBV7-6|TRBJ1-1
CASSLAGTHTEAFF
TGTGCCAGCAGCTTAGCGGGGACCCACACTGAAGCTTTCTTT
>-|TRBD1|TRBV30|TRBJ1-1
CAWSPWQGVNTEAFF
TGTGCCTGGAGTCCCTGGCAGGGGGTGAACACTGAAGCTTTCTTT
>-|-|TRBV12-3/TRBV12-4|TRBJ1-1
CASSTGYNSEAFF
TGTGCCAGCAGTACAGGGTACAACTCTGAAGCTTTCTTT
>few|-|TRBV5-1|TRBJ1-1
CASSLPQNTEAFF
TGCGCCAGCAGCTTGCCACAGAACACTGAAGCTTTCTTT
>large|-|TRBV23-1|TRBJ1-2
CASSQWVGRGYTF
TGCGCCAGCAGTCAATGGGTAGGGCGAGGCTACACCTTC
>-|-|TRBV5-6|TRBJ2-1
CASSWGPGGAHNEQFF
TGTGCCAGCAGCTGGGGCCCAGGGGGGGCGCACAATGAGCAGTTCTTC
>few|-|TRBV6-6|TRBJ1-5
CASSYSGQPQHF
TGTGCCAGCAGTTACTCGGGTCAGCCCCAGCATTTT
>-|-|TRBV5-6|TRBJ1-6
CASSLGWSGNSPLHF
TGTGCCAGCAGCCTAGGGTGGTCGGGTAATTCACCCCTCCACTTT
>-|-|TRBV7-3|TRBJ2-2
CASSASTGRNGELFF
TGTGCCAGCAGCGCTTCGACAGGCAGGAACGGGGAGTTGTTTTTT
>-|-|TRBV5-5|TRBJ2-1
CASSLDSYNEQFF
TGTGCCAGCAGCCTCGACAGTTACAATGAGCAGTTCTTC
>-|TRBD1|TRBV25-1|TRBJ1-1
CASRGAGGSYTEAFF
TGTGCCAGCAGGGGGGCAGGGGGATCGTACACTGAAGCTTTCTTT
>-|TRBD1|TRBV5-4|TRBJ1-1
CASSSKDRGSTEAFF
TGTGCCAGCAGCTCGAAAGACAGGGGGAGCACTGAAGCTTTCTTT
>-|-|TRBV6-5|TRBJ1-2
CASSYSSWGSGYTF
TGTGCCAGCAGTTACTCGAGTTGGGGATCTGGCTACACCTTC
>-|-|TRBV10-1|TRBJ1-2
CASSDPGTSFYGYTF
TGCGCCAGCAGTGACCCCGGGACATCGTTCTATGGCTACACCTTC
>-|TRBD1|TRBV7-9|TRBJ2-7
CASSLAGGMWDRGRLSSYEQYF
TGTGCCAGCAGCTTAGCCGGGGGAATGTGGGACAGGGGGCGTCTGAGCTCCTACGAGCAGTACTTC
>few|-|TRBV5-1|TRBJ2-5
CASSLGPHTQETQYF
TGCGCCAGCAGCTTAGGTCCCCACACCCAAGAGACCCAGTACTTC
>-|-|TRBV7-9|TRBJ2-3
CASSALRGNLEDTQYF
TGTGCCAGCAGCGCCTTGCGAGGTAATTTAGAAGATACGCAGTATTTT
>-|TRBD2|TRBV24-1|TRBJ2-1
CATSALLAGGYNEQFF
TGTGCCACCAGTGCTCTACTAGCGGGGGGATACAATGAGCAGTTCTTC